This T cell receptor (beta chain) was captured in a study of CD8+ T cells in alopecia areata. Documented treatment: oral pan-JAK inhibitor, 5-10 mg twice daily. Extracted from the samples, RNA was reverse transcribed into cDNA to serve as the sequencing template. TCRdb keeps only in-frame clones here, not all; method: immunoSEQ multiplex PCR. This table holds 150,000 to 200,000 clones, approximately 62% found once. Trimming took 7 bases from V and 1 from J, leaving 17 bases between them. Germline values: CDR1 SGDLS, CDR2 YYNGEE. The CDR3 length is 15 residues. This TCR came from a human donor with alopecia areata. The sequenced sample was CD4+ T cells sorted from blood, obtained at week 24, from a patient treated with tofacitinib. The chain combines TRBV9 with TRBJ2-5; weak D call: TRBD1 (6 bases). CDR3 in DNA: TGTGCCAGCGCAATTGGGACACGGCTCCAAGAGACCCAGTACTTC. The encoded protein is CASAIGTRLQETQYF.